This TCR beta chain was sequenced in a study of human T cells and chemical hapten exposure. This clonotype was found a few times. What it binds is not known. General study findings and limits: Healthy people's immune response may differ from that of the donors, who had alopecia.

Regarding time point: pre-sensitization, week 0. Described treatment: therapeutic diphenylcyclopropenone sensitization with weekly scalp DPC. Authors' methods: The number of TCRs in each sample had a median of approximately 95,000 and spanned roughly 23,224 to 750,000. TCRdb reanalysed the RACE reads using MiXCR and keeps one entry per CDR3 protein. The V and J calls were not made by the authors but by TCRdb's processing. The sample records some 250,000 distinct CDR3 sequences, around 7.3% being singletons. The CDR3 is made up of 13 amino acids. CDR1 and CDR2 (germline): ENHRY, SYGVKD. The junction had 6 bases not matched to a gene; V was cut back by 6 bases and J by 5 bases.

The rearrangement uses TRBV10-3 and TRBJ2-5; 7 bases map to TRBD1. This sequence originates from a man between 18 and 29 years old with alopecia areata. Some clones in this sample may be carry-over from other donors' samples. The sample here was whole blood, taken in connection with sensitization to the hapten diphenylcyclopropenone (DPC). The CDR3 sequence: CAISSTGFETQYF. CDR3 in DNA: TGTGCCATCAGCTCGACAGGGTTTGAGACCCAGTACTTC.